This T cell receptor (beta chain) was sequenced for a study of blood T cell repertoires in COVID-19. Study information: Samples representing acute and convalescent COVID-19 were sourced from the United States, Italy and Spain. PBMCs, B-cell-depleted T cells, or T cells provided the cDNA or gDNA that made up the material.

Original methodology: Estimated nucleated cell counts came from reference gene primer amplification. The protocol was immunoSEQ multiplex PCR, while the TCRdb copy is restricted to in-frame clones and leaves out a portion. The D gene and trimming were derived from the DNA, and the V and J assignments and clone size from that table. The sample contains roughly 270,000 clones, nearly 90% of which appear only once. The trim removed 0 bases at V and 2 bases at J, leaving 1 base unmatched. CDR3 length: 15 residues. Germline-derived CDR1 and CDR2 are MNHNS and SASEGT. The chain is built from TRBV6-1 and TRBJ2-7; 10 bases match TRBD1. The material sequenced was peripheral blood. The clonotype was recovered from a man between 18 and 29 years old with active or convalescent COVID-19. The CDR3 sequence is CASSEAGTGAYEQYF. The DNA for the CDR3 is TGTGCCAGCAGTGAAGCGGGGACAGGGGCCTACGAGCAGTACTTC.